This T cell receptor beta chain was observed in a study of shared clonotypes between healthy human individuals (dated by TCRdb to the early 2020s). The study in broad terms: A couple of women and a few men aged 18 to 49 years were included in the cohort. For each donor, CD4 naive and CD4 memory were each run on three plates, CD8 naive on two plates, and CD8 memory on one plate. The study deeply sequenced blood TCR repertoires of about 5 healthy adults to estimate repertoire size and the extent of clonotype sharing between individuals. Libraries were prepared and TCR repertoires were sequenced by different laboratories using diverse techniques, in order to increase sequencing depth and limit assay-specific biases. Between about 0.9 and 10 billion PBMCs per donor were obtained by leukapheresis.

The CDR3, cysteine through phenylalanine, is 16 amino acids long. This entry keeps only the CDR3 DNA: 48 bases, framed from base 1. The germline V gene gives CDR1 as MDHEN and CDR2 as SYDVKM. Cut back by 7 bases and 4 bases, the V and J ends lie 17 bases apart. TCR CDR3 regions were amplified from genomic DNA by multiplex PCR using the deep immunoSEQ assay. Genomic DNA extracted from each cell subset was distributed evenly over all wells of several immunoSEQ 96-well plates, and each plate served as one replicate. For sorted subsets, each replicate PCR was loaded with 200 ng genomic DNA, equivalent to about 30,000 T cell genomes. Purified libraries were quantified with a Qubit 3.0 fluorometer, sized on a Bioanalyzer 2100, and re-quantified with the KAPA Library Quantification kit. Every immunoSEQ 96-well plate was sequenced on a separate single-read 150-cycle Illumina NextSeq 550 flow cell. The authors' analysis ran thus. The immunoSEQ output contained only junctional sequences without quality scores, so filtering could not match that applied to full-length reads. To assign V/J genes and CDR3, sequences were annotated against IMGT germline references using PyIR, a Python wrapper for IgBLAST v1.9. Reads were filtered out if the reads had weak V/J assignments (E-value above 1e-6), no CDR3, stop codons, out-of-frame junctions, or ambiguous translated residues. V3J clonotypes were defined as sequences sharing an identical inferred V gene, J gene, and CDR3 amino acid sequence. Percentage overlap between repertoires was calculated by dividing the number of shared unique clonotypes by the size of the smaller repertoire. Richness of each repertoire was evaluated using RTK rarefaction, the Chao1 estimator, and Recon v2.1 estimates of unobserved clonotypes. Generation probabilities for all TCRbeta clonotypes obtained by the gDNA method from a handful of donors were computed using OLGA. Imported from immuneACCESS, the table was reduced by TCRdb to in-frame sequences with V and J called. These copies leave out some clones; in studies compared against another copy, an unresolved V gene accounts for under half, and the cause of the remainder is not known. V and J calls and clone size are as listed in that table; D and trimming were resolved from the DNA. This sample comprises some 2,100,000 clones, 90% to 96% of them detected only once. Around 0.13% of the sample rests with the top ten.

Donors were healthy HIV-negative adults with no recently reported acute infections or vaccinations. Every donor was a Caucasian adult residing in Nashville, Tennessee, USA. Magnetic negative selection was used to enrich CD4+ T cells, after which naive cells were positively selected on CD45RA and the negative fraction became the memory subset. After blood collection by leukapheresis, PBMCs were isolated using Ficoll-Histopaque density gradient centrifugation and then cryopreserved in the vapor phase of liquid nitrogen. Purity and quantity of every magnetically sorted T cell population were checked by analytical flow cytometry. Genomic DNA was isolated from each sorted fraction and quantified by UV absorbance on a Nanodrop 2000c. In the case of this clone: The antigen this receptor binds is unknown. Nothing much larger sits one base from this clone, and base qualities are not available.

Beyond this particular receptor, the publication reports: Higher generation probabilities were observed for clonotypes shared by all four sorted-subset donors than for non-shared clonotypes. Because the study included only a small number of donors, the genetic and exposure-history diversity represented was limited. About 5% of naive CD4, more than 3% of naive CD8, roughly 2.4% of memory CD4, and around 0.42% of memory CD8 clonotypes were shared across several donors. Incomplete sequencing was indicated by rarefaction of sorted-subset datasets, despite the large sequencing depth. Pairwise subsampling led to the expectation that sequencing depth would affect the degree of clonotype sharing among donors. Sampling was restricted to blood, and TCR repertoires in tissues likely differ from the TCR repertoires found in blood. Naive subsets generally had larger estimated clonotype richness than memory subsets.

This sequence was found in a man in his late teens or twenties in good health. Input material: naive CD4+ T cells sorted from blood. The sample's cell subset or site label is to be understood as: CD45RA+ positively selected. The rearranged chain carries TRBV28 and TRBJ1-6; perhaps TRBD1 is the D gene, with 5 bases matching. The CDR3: CASIPRGFDYNSPLHF. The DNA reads TGTGCCAGCATCCCTAGGGGATTTGATTATAATTCACCCCTCCACTTT.